These 24 T cell receptor beta chains came from one sample sequenced in a study of shared clonotypes between healthy human individuals. Generated by immunoSEQ multiplex PCR, the TCRdb table keeps only in-frame clones and is missing some. The sample has about 2.4 million clones, 80% to 95% seen once. Sequencing input: naive CD4+ T cells from PBMCs. Documented subset: CD45RA+ positively selected. Receptors were obtained from a man aged 18 to 30 in good health. Some clones in this sample may be carry-over from other donors' samples.

This clone showed up just a few times. CDR3 nucleotide sequence: TGCAGCGCTCCTTTACAGGGGTTTGGCTACACCTTC. This translates into CSAPLQGFGYTF. This chain uses TRBV29-1 with TRBJ1-2; 7 bases match TRBD1. Germline loops: CDR1 SQVTM, CDR2 ANQGSEA. With V trimmed by 7 bases and J by 7 bases, 9 bases remained unmatched. The CDR3 sequence is 12 residues long.

The V and J genes are TRBV9 and TRBJ1-1, with TRBD1 identical over 8 bases. Germline V gene data show CDR1 as SGDLS and CDR2 as YYNGEE. V lost 4 bases to trimming and J lost 3 bases; unmatched junction nucleotides: 8. This CDR3 spans 15 amino acids. The CDR3 bases are TGTGCCAGCAGCATTTCGGACAGGGACGACACTGAAGCTTTCTTT. Translating gives CASSISDRDDTEAFF.

V gene TRBV21-1 combines with J gene TRBJ2-7; TRBD2 is the table's D call, not checked against the DNA. TRBV21-1 is a known pseudogene. CDR3 length equals 16 residues. CDR3 region: CASSKADLEGKDEQYF. The CDR3 region has the DNA TGTGCCAGCAGCAAAGCAGACCTCGAGGGCAAGGATGAGCAGTACTTC.

The gene calls are TRBV5-5 and TRBJ1-2; D gene ambiguous. This CDR3 comprises 14 residues. Germline CDR1 is SGHKS and CDR2 is YYEKEE (reference sequence). V lost 1 base to trimming and J lost 4 bases, with 11 bases between them. The CDR3 loop reads CASSLRGPSYGYTF. The CDR3 DNA is TGTGCCAGCAGCTTGCGAGGGCCCTCCTATGGCTACACCTTC.

Notes on this clone: Other DNA sequences from this sample encode an identical CDR3 as well. The chain joins TRBV27 to TRBJ1-3, with D possibly TRBD1 on 5 matching bases. Trimming pared 3 bases from V and 2 bases from J, leaving 8 bases between. The CDR3 contains 14 residues. Germline lookup yields CDR1 MNHEY and CDR2 SMNVEV (reference sequence). The CDR3 bases are TGTGCCAGCAGTTTTTCGGGGGCTGGAAACACCATATATTTT. Protein: CASSFSGAGNTIYF.

The CDR3 nucleotides are TGTGCCAGCAGTGACGAGGGGACCTCCTACAATGAGCAGTTCTTC. Encoded protein: CASSDEGTSYNEQFF. The V call is TRBV2, the J call TRBJ2-1; D is possibly TRBD1 or TRBD2 (5 bases each). From germline, CDR1 is SNHLY and CDR2 FYNNEI. The V gene lost 3 bases and the J gene lost 0 bases, with 9 bases spanning the gap. The CDR3 sequence is 15 residues long.

This chain connects TRBV29-1 to TRBJ2-3; 10 bases map to TRBD2. Trimming took 3 bases from V and 6 from J; bases not matched to a gene: 3. CDR1 and CDR2 from the germline V gene are SQVTM and ANQGSEA. This CDR3 is 13 amino acids long. The CDR3 DNA follows: TGCAGCGTTGACGCTAGCGGGAGTGATACGCAGTATTTT. This sequence encodes CSVDASGSDTQYF.

The chain uses TRBV5-1 and TRBJ2-5; D gene uncertain. The CDR3 runs 14 residues. CDR1 is SGHRS, CDR2 YFSETQ, per germline. Trimming cost V 5 bases and J 5 bases, with 16 bases left between them. Here the CDR3 reads CASRPTTFPETQYF. The CDR3 DNA is TGCGCCAGCAGACCCACCACCTTTCCGGAGACCCAGTACTTC.

V usage is TRBV14 and J usage is TRBJ1-1; D not certain. CDR1 is SGHDN, CDR2 FVKESK, per germline. This CDR3 has 13 residues. Between the trimmed V and J ends, which lost 7 bases and 0 bases, there was a span of 9 bases. This CDR3 reads CASTKGLNTEAFF. The CDR3 DNA follows: TGTGCCAGCACTAAGGGTCTGAACACTGAAGCTTTCTTT.

The rearrangement uses TRBV28 and TRBJ2-1, with TRBD2 as a possible D gene (7 bases). Germline CDR1 MDHEN, CDR2 SYDVKM. Trimming pared 7 bases from V and 6 bases from J, leaving 19 bases between. There are 15 residues in the CDR3. For the CDR3, the DNA is TGTGCCAGCACCAAAAGGGGGGGTGGTCTCAATGAGCAGTTCTTC. Encoded protein: CASTKRGGGLNEQFF.

This chain connects TRBV7-6 to TRBJ2-7; D remains ambiguous. Looked up from germline, CDR1 is SGHVS and CDR2 is FNYEAQ. The V end lost 0 bases, the J end lost 4 bases, and 10 bases lay between the germline ends. CDR3 length: 14 residues. The CDR3 protein is CASSLAQTAYEQYF. The DNA of the CDR3 is TGTGCCAGCAGCTTAGCGCAAACAGCATACGAGCAGTACTTC.

V usage is TRBV28 and J usage is TRBJ1-2; no clear D gene. CDR3 length equals 12 residues. Trimming stripped 10 bases from V and 6 bases from J, with 15 bases between. Germline CDR1 MDHEN, CDR2 SYDVKM. CDR3 residues: CATSRTADGYTF. CDR3 coding DNA: TGTGCCACCAGCCGAACAGCGGATGGCTACACCTTC.

J is TRBJ1-2 and V is TRBV18; D might be TRBD1 (6 bases). Trimming removed 4 bases at V and 5 bases at J, with 14 bases between. Germline values: CDR1 KGHSH, CDR2 LQKENI. CDR3 length equals 14 residues. The CDR3 protein is CASSHRADAYGYTF. CDR3 nucleotides: TGTGCCAGCTCACACAGGGCGGACGCATATGGCTACACCTTC.

The genes are TRBV5-1 and TRBJ2-5; D gene ambiguous. Germline V gives CDR1 SGHRS, CDR2 YFSETQ. V lost 1 base and J 5 bases, leaving 15 bases between the germline ends. The CDR3 length is 15 residues. The CDR3 loop is CASSLISVRMETQYF. Written as DNA, the CDR3 is TGCGCCAGCAGCTTGATAAGCGTTCGGATGGAGACCCAGTACTTC.

The V call is TRBV12-5, the J call TRBJ2-7; D unresolved. Per the germline V gene, CDR1 is LGHNT and CDR2 is FRNRAP. V was clipped by 7 bases and J by 2 bases, with 18 bases between them. This CDR3 contains 15 residues. The CDR3 nucleotides are TGTGCTAGTGCCCCGAGTCCGGGCCAAACCTACGAGCAGTACTTC. Its translation: CASAPSPGQTYEQYF.

The chain carries TRBV7-7 and TRBJ2-2, with D maybe TRBD1 (6 bases). The germline CDR1 and CDR2 sequences are SSHAT and FNYEAQ (reference sequence). The CDR3 runs 16 residues. Trimming pared 1 base from V and 5 bases from J, leaving 14 bases between. CDR3 protein: CASSLVLGARTGELFF. CDR3 coding DNA: TGTGCCAGCAGCTTAGTTCTGGGGGCGAGAACCGGGGAGCTGTTTTTT.

The chain employs TRBV5-1 and TRBJ2-7; unclear D gene. Germline V gene lookup returns CDR1 SGHRS and CDR2 YFSETQ. The ends were cut back, 4 bases at V and 3 bases at J, with 14 bases in the middle. This CDR3 comprises 14 residues. In DNA form, the CDR3 reads TGCGCCAGCAGCCCGGTTCAGGTCGGCTACGAGCAGTACTTC. Residues: CASSPVQVGYEQYF.

The rearrangement uses TRBV28 and TRBJ2-1, with unresolved D. CDR3 length: 13 residues. CDR1 and CDR2 from the germline V gene are MDHEN and SYDVKM. The V end lost 2 bases, the J end lost 3 bases, and 5 bases lay between the germline ends. As DNA, the CDR3 is TGTGCCAGCAGTTTAGACAACTACAATGAGCAGTTCTTC. It translates to CASSLDNYNEQFF.

The chain employs TRBV9 and TRBJ2-1; no clear D. Germline values: CDR1 SGDLS, CDR2 YYNGEE. This CDR3 has 14 amino acids. V gave up 3 bases and J gave up 8 bases, with 15 bases separating them. Here the CDR3 DNA reads TGTGCCAGCAGCGCCCCTACTTCCACCTATGAGCAGTTCTTC. This translates into CASSAPTSTYEQFF.

CDR3 DNA: TGCGCCAGCAGCCCTGGGGGGGAGACAGATACGCAGTATTTT. This gives the protein CASSPGGETDTQYF. The chain is built from TRBV5-1 and TRBJ2-3; 7 nucleotides agree with TRBD2. Trimming at V came to 4 bases and at J to 3 bases, leaving 5 bases not matched to a gene. CDR3 length equals 14 residues. From germline, CDR1 is SGHRS and CDR2 YFSETQ.

V and J are TRBV7-9 and TRBJ1-1; perhaps TRBD1 as D (6 bases). The CDR3 covers 15 residues. Germline assignment: CDR1 SEHNR and CDR2 FQNEAQ (reference sequence). V was pared by 5 bases and J by 4 bases, with 17 bases between. The CDR3: CASSATGIRGTEAFF. In DNA, the CDR3 is TGTGCCAGCAGCGCCACAGGGATTCGGGGCACTGAAGCTTTCTTT. The full variable domain, with the rest looked up from reference TRBV7-9 and TRBJ1-1, is DTGVSQNPRHKITKRGQNVTFRCDPISEHNRLYWYRQTLGQGPEFLTYFQNEAQLEKSRLLSDRFSAERPKGSFSTLEIQRTEQGDSAMYLCASSATGIRGTEAFFGQGTRLTVV.

To note about this clone: Different DNA sequences within this sample yield the same CDR3. The V call is TRBV4-1, the J call TRBJ2-1; D is perhaps TRBD2 (6 bases). Per the germline V gene, CDR1 is MGHRA and CDR2 is YSYEKL. This CDR3 has 16 amino acids. The V end was cut by 1 base, the J end by 0 bases, with 10 bases between. The DNA for the CDR3 is TGCGCCAGCAGCCAAGGGGACGGGAGCTCCTACAATGAGCAGTTCTTC. Encoded protein: CASSQGDGSSYNEQFF.

This clone was seen only once. This rearrangement joins TRBV5-1 to TRBJ2-7; 10 bases line up with TRBD2. J was trimmed by 2 bases and V by 4 bases; bases with no gene match: 9. The CDR3 runs 16 residues. Germline loops: CDR1 SGHRS, CDR2 YFSETQ. CDR3 residues: CASSRSGTSAPYEQYF. Here the CDR3 DNA reads TGCGCCAGCAGCAGATCCGGGACTAGCGCCCCCTACGAGCAGTACTTC.

The chain joins TRBV5-4 to TRBJ2-3; 12 bases map to TRBD2. Germline V gene sequence: CDR1 SGHNT, CDR2 YYREEE (reference sequence). CDR3 length equals 13 residues. In nucleotides, the CDR3 is TGTGCAGCTAGCGGGAGGGCCCAAGATACGCAGTATTTT. Translation: CAASGRAQDTQYF.